This T cell receptor (beta chain) was captured by sequencing in a study of T cells in Graves' hyperthyroidism and ophthalmopathy (dated by TCRdb to about 2019). Broadly, across the study: Peripheral blood samples were taken at the time of initial diagnosis, prior to any treatment. TCR V-J signatures able to tell the groups apart were searched for in a discovery cohort of 100 or so patients, of whom more than 40 had Graves' ophthalmopathy and 55 to 65 had stable Graves' hyperthyroidism. An independent validation cohort of about 20 hyperthyroidism patients and 17 patients who later progressed to ophthalmopathy tested prospective prediction of ophthalmopathy. The 100 or so discovery patients were divided at random into training and test sets in a 7:3 ratio. In addition, the study compared T-cell repertoires in thyroid tissue and in blood from about six Graves' hyperthyroidism patients. Following sampling, methimazole starting at 30 mg daily was given to hyperthyroidism patients, and high-dose intravenous methylprednisolone was given to ophthalmopathy patients. The paper describes TCR Vbeta CDR3 sequencing of some 130 peripheral blood samples, made up of fewer than 50 ophthalmopathy patients, 70 to 75 hyperthyroidism patients and some 17 progressor patients.

Amplification of TCR beta CDR3 regions was carried out from RNA transcripts. A first-round RT-PCR of the TCR CDR3 used the HTBI primer set with the Qiagen OneStep RT-PCR kit. A second multiplex PCR round built the libraries, followed by size selection and purification. Libraries were sequenced paired-end with 100 bp reads on an Illumina HiSeq2000. In the authors' own workflow: SOAPnuke was used to process the raw data, removing reads that contained adapters or uncalled bases, had a mean Phred below 15, or lacked an exact match to the constant primer or identifier. COPE v1.2.5 was used to merge high-quality paired reads, and clonotypes were defined as unique nucleotide sequences. MiTCR v1.1 was used to align the clonotypes against IMGT TRBV, TRBD and TRBJ reference segments. Analysis was restricted to V-J combinations with a frequency above 0.0001, which covered approximately 99% of repertoires. A TCS score was defined as the ratio between F50 (clonal expansion) and ExV (chaos), using BLOSUM62-based TCRdist between CDR3 peptides within each V-J. Welch's t-statistics and random forest reduced just over 500 V-J features to 10 to 15, which were used in a naive Bayes classifier (R e1071). The public reads were reprocessed in TCRdb via fastp at Q25 and MiXCR, keeping in-frame beta chains. A single entry per CDR3 protein holds the most common genes and DNA from its merged rows. TCRdb, not the original authors, processed these V and J calls. In all, the sample holds over 250,000 distinct CDR3 sequences, and about 25% of those were seen once. The top ten clonotypes cover roughly a quarter of the sample.

Hyperthyroidism patients were newly diagnosed, with disease duration under 2 months, and aged 18 to 65 years. Patients with uncontrolled infections, other autoimmune diseases, pregnancy or lactation were excluded. Diagnoses relied on clinical symptoms, serum thyroxine and TRAb, thyroid ultrasound and orbital computed tomography. Blood from progressor patients was collected at the time of first diagnosis with hyperthyroidism, before any ophthalmopathy symptoms had appeared. Ficoll-Paque density gradient centrifugation was used to isolate PBMCs from about 9.4 ml of fresh peripheral blood. Progressor patients were first diagnosed with Graves' hyperthyroidism and then developed ophthalmopathy during follow-up. Trizol reagent was used to extract total RNA, and RNA quality was then checked on an Agilent 2100 Bioanalyzer. Overall study outcomes, separate from this receptor: Most expanded thyroid clonotypes (frequency above 0.001) were also detected in blood, a finding suggesting that blood repertoires may reflect thyroid immune responses. A 13 V-J signature model separated ophthalmopathy from stable hyperthyroidism, with around 88% sensitivity and approximately 81% specificity in cross-validation and 80%/75% in testing. During validation, the model predicted progression to ophthalmopathy a median of around 6 months ahead of onset, with more than 60% sensitivity and 72.22% specificity. Sample size was not statistically predetermined, and blinding of investigators to group allocation was not performed.

There are many counts of this clonotype. Its specific antigen is unknown. No qualities accompany the bases; no much larger clone lies one base away. The germline V gene specifies MNHEY as CDR1 and SVGEGT as CDR2. The V end loses 6 bases and the J end loses 2 bases, and a stretch of 16 bases separates them. The CDR3 holds 15 amino acids from the cysteine to the phenylalanine. Of the read, only the CDR3 DNA is kept; its 45 bases are in frame from base 1. This TCR was recovered from a man aged 40-49 years with Graves' hyperthyroidism that later progressed to Graves' ophthalmopathy. The sequencing sample was made of blood. Recombination linked TRBV6-2 or TRBV6-3 to TRBJ1-1, and possibly TRBD1, on 5 matching bases. The base sequence is TGTGCCAGCAGCAGCCAAATGACAGCTAACACTGAAGCTTTCTTT. It encodes CASSSQMTANTEAFF.